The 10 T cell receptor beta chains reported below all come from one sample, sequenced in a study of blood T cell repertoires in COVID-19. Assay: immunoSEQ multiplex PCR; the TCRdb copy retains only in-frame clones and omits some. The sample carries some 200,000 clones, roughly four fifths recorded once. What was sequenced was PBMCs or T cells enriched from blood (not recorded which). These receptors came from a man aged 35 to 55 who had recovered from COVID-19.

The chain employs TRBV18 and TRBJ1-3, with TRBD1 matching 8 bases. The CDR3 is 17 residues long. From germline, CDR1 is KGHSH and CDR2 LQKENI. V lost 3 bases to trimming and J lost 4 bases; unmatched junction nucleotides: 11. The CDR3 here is CASSPPSRQGNGNTIYF. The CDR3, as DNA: TGTGCCAGCTCACCCCCGTCGAGACAGGGGAACGGAAACACCATATATTTT. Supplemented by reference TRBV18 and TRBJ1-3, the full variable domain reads NAGVMQNPRHLVRRRGQEARLRCSPMKGHSHVYWYRQLPEEGLKFMVYLQKENIIDESGMPKERFSAEFPKEGPSILRIQQVVRGDSAAYFCASSPPSRQGNGNTIYFGEGSWLTVV.

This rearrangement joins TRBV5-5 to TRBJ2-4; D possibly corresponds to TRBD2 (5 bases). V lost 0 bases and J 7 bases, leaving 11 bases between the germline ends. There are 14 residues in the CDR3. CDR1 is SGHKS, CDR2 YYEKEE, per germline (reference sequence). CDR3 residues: CASSLVSGGNIQYF. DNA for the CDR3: TGTGCCAGCAGCTTGGTTTCAGGCGGGAACATTCAGTACTTC.

The CDR3 coding sequence is TGTGCCAGCAGTCCCCAGGGTCTCCCGCGCTATGGCTACACCTTC. Protein sequence: CASSPQGLPRYGYTF. This chain uses TRBV27 with TRBJ1-2, with D maybe TRBD1 (5 bases). CDR1 and CDR2 from the germline V gene are MNHEY and SMNVEV (reference sequence). Trimming cost V 5 bases and J 4 bases, with 17 bases left between them. The CDR3 consists of 15 residues.

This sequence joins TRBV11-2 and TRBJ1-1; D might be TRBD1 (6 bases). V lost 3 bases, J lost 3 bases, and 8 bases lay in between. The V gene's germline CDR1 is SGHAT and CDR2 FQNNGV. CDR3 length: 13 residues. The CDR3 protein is CASSFTGHTEAFF. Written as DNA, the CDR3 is TGTGCCAGCAGCTTTACAGGGCACACTGAAGCTTTCTTT.

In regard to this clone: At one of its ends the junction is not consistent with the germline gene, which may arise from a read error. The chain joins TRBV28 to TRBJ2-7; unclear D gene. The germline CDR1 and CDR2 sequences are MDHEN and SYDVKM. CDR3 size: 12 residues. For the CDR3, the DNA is TGTGCCAGCAGTTTATGGTCCTCCGAGCAGTACTTC. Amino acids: CASSLWSSEQYF.

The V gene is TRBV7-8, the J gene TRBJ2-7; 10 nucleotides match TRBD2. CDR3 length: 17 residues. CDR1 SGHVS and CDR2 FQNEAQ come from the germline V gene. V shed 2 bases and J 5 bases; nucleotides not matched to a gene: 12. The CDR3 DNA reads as TGTGCCAGCAGCTTAAATTTTTTGCTAGCGGGAGTGGACGAGCAGTACGTC. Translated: CASSLNFLLAGVDEQYV.

The CDR3 coding sequence is TGTGCCAGCAGTGCCAGGGTGGGGGAAAAACTGTTTTTT. Protein sequence: CASSARVGEKLFF. The rearrangement uses TRBV5-8 and TRBJ1-4, with D possibly TRBD1 on 5 matching bases. This CDR3 region has 13 residues. V was clipped by 5 bases and J by 8 bases, with 13 bases between them. The germline CDR1 and CDR2 sequences are SGHTS and YDEGEE.

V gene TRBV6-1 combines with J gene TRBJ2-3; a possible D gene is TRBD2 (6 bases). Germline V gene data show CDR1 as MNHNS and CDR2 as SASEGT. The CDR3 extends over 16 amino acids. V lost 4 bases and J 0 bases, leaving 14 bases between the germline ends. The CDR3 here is CASSVLVRGSTDTQYF. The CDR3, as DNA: TGTGCCAGCAGTGTACTGGTGCGGGGTAGCACAGATACGCAGTATTTT.

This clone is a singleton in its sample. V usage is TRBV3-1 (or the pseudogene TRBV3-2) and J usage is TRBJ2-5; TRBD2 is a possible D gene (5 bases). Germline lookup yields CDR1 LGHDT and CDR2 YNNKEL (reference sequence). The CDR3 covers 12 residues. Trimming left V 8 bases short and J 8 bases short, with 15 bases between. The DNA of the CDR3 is TGTGCCAGCTCCCCGGGCGGGCCAACCCAGTACTTC. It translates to CASSPGGPTQYF.

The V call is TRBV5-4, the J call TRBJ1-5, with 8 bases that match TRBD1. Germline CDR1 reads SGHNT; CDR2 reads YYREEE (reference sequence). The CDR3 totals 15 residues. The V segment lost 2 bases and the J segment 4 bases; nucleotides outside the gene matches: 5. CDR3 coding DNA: TGTGCCAGCAGCTTTGGGACAGGCGGAAATCAGCCCCAGCATTTT. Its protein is CASSFGTGGNQPQHF.